The 8 T cell receptor beta chains reported below all come from one sample, sequenced in a study of breast tumors, draining lymph nodes, adjacent tissues. Axillary draining lymph nodes of breast cancer patients supplied the node samples. TCRdb called the multiplex PCR reads again in MiXCR, with one record for every CDR3 protein. The sample holds approximately 150,000 distinct CDR3 sequences, about 31% seen once. The sequenced material came from axillary lymph node tissue. The receptors come from a female donor with breast cancer. Some clones in this sample may be carry-over from other donors' samples.

This clonotype has ten or more counts. The gene calls are TRBV2 and TRBJ2-1; D possibly corresponds to TRBD2 (5 bases). Germline V lookup: CDR1 SNHLY, CDR2 FYNNEI. The V end was cut by 8 bases, the J end by 8 bases, with 19 bases between. The CDR3 is 14 amino acids. The CDR3 nucleotides are TGTGCCAGCTCTGCCCGGGCCAACGGGGATGAGCAGTTCTTC. Amino acid sequence: CASSARANGDEQFF.

This chain uses TRBV5-6 with TRBJ2-5; a weak D match, TRBD1 (6 bases). The CDR3 covers 15 residues. V lost 4 bases and J lost 4, with 17 bases in between. Germline V gene lookup returns CDR1 SGHDT and CDR2 YYEEEE. CDR3 sequence: CASSPVGAAGETQYF. DNA for the CDR3: TGTGCCAGCAGCCCGGTGGGGGCGGCAGGAGAGACCCAGTACTTC.

Concerning this clonotype itself: Germline and junction disagree at one end, which may indicate a read error. The chain carries TRBV7-2 and TRBJ1-1, with a tentative D call TRBD1 (5 bases). The CDR3 sequence is 15 residues long. CDR1 SGHTA and CDR2 FQGNSA come from the germline V gene. The chain's CDR3 is CASSQSSTANTGAFF. In DNA, the CDR3 is TGCGCCAGCAGCCAATCGTCGACAGCAAACACTGGAGCTTTCTTT.

This clonotype was observed a handful of times. The gene calls are TRBV30 and TRBJ1-1; 7 positions agree with TRBD1. The CDR3 is 13 amino acids. The germline V gene encodes CDR1 GTSNPN and CDR2 SVGIG (reference sequence). V shed 3 bases and J 0 bases; nucleotides not matched to a gene: 1. CDR3 protein: CAWRGQLNTEAFF. CDR3 nucleotide sequence: TGTGCCTGGAGGGGACAGCTGAACACTGAAGCTTTCTTT.

Comments on this clonotype: A much larger clone sits a single nucleotide away, making a read error possible. The chain couples TRBV5-4 to TRBJ2-1; 10 positions agree with TRBD1. The V segment lost 1 base and the J segment 2 bases; nucleotides outside the gene matches: 9. The CDR3 covers 18 residues. Germline V CDR1 and CDR2: SGHNT, YYREEE (reference sequence). Here the CDR3 reads CASSLLVTGTGAYNEQFF. CDR3 DNA sequence: TGTGCCAGCAGCTTGCTGGTCACCGGGACAGGGGCCTACAATGAGCAGTTCTTC.

The table lists this clonotype with a few counts. A clone one base away is much larger, so this may be a read error. The V gene is TRBV5-6, the J gene TRBJ2-7; D gene uncertain. CDR1 SGHDT and CDR2 YYEEEE come from the germline V gene. The V and J ends lost 3 bases and 6 bases respectively, with 10 bases between them. The CDR3 has 12 amino acids. The DNA for the CDR3 is TGTGCCAGCAGCTCCCCCTACTCCGAGCAGTACTTC. It encodes CASSSPYSEQYF.

This clonotype was seen repeatedly, ten times or more. Here the CDR3 DNA reads TGTGCCTGGGCGGCAAGGGCCTCCGGAAAACTGTTTTTT. Protein: CAWAARASGKLFF. This chain uses TRBV30 with TRBJ1-4; D unresolved. Germline CDR1 GTSNPN, CDR2 SVGIG (reference sequence). CDR3 length: 13 residues. Trimming removed 5 bases at V and 10 bases at J, with 17 bases between.

This clonotype has at least ten counts. The J gene is TRBJ1-2, the V gene TRBV7-9, with D uncertain. CDR3 size: 14 residues. Trimming took 1 base from V and 5 from J, leaving 11 bases between them. The germline CDR1 and CDR2 sequences are SEHNR and FQNEAQ (reference sequence). CDR3 sequence: CASSLGESGYGYTF. The CDR3 DNA sequence: TGTGCCAGCAGCTTAGGGGAGTCTGGGTATGGCTACACCTTC.